Following are 19 T cell receptor beta chains from one sample sequenced in a study of blood T cell repertoires in COVID-19. Clones were read by immunoSEQ multiplex PCR, and TCRdb kept only the in-frame ones, dropping some. The sample shows 250,000 or so clones, around nine tenths of them seen only once. The sample taken for sequencing was peripheral blood. The receptor set was obtained from a man in his forties with active or convalescent COVID-19.

The CDR3 sequence is CASSSGGGIFNEQFF. CDR3 nucleotides: TGTGCCAGCAGCTCCGGCGGGGGCATCTTTAATGAGCAGTTCTTC. The chain joins TRBV11-2 to TRBJ2-1, with D possibly matching TRBD2 (7 bases). This CDR3 spans 15 amino acids. Germline CDR1 and CDR2: SGHAT and FQNNGV. V dropped 4 bases and J dropped 7 bases, with 17 bases sitting between them.

Only one count was recorded for this clone. J is TRBJ1-1 and V is TRBV5-1; D gene unclear. Germline V gene lookup returns CDR1 SGHRS and CDR2 YFSETQ. V was trimmed by 3 bases and J by 6 bases, leaving 15 bases between them. There are 14 residues in the CDR3. The CDR3 sequence is CASSWKVDYPEAFF. The DNA of the CDR3 is TGCGCCAGCAGCTGGAAAGTCGACTACCCTGAAGCTTTCTTT.

The chain couples TRBV9 to TRBJ2-2; D remains unclear. V shed 6 bases and J shed 4 bases, with 16 bases lying between them. The germline V gene has CDR1 SGDLS and CDR2 YYNGEE. The CDR3 spans 15 residues. The CDR3 region has the DNA TGTGCCAGCAATGGTGAACATTCAGGCACCGGGGAGCTGTTTTTT. Its protein is CASNGEHSGTGELFF.

In the case of this clone: A junction boundary mismatches the germline segment, possibly from a read error. The rearrangement joins TRBV7-7 to TRBJ2-3, with TRBD2 identical over 13 bases. Germline V gives CDR1 SSHAT, CDR2 FNYEAQ (reference sequence). The CDR3 is 15 amino acids. CDR3 nucleotides: TGTGCTAGCAGCAAAGGACTAGCGGGGGCAGATACGCAGTATTTT. Amino acids: CASSKGLAGADTQYF.

This clone was counted a single time. The chain is built from TRBV10-1 and TRBJ1-4; D might be TRBD1 (5 bases). CDR1 is WNHNN, CDR2 SYGVQD, per germline (reference sequence). The CDR3 consists of 16 residues. V shed 0 bases and J shed 8 bases, with 16 bases lying between them. This CDR3 is CASSESTWGEMEKLFF. The CDR3 DNA is TGCGCCAGCAGTGAGTCGACGTGGGGGGAGATGGAAAAACTGTTTTTT.

The V gene is TRBV6-5, the J gene TRBJ1-1; D call uncertain. The V and J ends lost 0 bases and 8 bases respectively, with 10 bases between them. The CDR3 extends over 13 amino acids. In germline, CDR1 is MNHEY, CDR2 SVGAGI. CDR3 nucleotide sequence: TGTGCCAGCAGTTACTCGGCGGGTAGGGAAGCTTTCTTT. Amino acid sequence: CASSYSAGREAFF.

CDR3 residues: CASSEMRDRPPDGYTF. The CDR3 DNA follows: TGTGCCAGCAGTGAAATGAGGGACAGACCTCCGGATGGCTACACCTTC. This chain joins TRBV6-1 and TRBJ1-2; 7 nucleotides match TRBD1. Germline CDR1 reads MNHNS; CDR2 reads SASEGT. V lost 2 bases to trimming and J lost 6 bases; unmatched junction nucleotides: 12. The CDR3 runs 16 residues.

This chain connects TRBV9 to TRBJ1-2; 7 bases are a match to TRBD1. The germline V gene encodes CDR1 SGDLS and CDR2 YYNGEE. V gave up 4 bases and J gave up 6 bases; unmatched junction bases: 9. This CDR3 spans 14 amino acids. CDR3 region: CASSPLGTVDGYTF. In DNA, the CDR3 is TGTGCCAGCAGCCCCCTAGGGACAGTGGATGGCTACACCTTC. Full variable domain (rest looked up from reference TRBV9 and TRBJ1-2): DSGVTQTPKHLITATGQRVTLRCSPRSGDLSVYWYQQSLDQGLQFLIQYYNGEERAKGNILERFSAQQFPDLHSELNLSSLELGDSALYFCASSPLGTVDGYTFGSGTRLTVV.

This clone was seen only a few times. The V call is TRBV6-5, the J call TRBJ1-1; D is unclear. Germline V CDR1 and CDR2: MNHEY, SVGAGI. CDR3 length equals 15 residues. Trimming pared 6 bases from V and 0 bases from J, leaving 14 bases between. Written as DNA, the CDR3 is TGTGCCAGCAGAGCCAGACAAGCGGTGAACACTGAAGCTTTCTTT. Translated, it gives CASRARQAVNTEAFF.

Concerning this clone itself: At the DNA level, this CDR3 is encoded by other sequences in the same sample as well. This rearrangement joins TRBV7-3 to TRBJ2-5, with 10 bases matching TRBD2. The V gene's germline CDR1 is SGHTA and CDR2 FQGTGA. The CDR3 spans 13 residues. Trimming cost V 6 bases and J 4 bases; bases outside gene matches: 2. The DNA of the CDR3 is TGTGCCAGCAGTTGGACTAGCGGAGAGACCCAGTACTTC. It yields the protein CASSWTSGETQYF.

J is TRBJ2-7 and V is TRBV27; TRBD2 might be the D (6 bases). The CDR3 contains 14 residues. Germline V gene data show CDR1 as MNHEY and CDR2 as SMNVEV (reference sequence). Deletions cut 7 bases from V and 4 bases from J, with 17 bases between. CDR3 amino acids: CASTPVGGSYEQYF. In DNA form, the CDR3 reads TGTGCCAGCACCCCGGTCGGGGGTTCGTACGAGCAGTACTTC.

The chain combines TRBV15 with TRBJ1-3; D gene ambiguous. This CDR3 spans 13 amino acids. The germline CDR1 and CDR2 sequences are LNHNV and YYDKDF (reference sequence). Between the trimmed V and J ends, which lost 5 bases and 4 bases, there was a span of 9 bases. Written as DNA, the CDR3 is TGTGCCACCAGCCCTATAAAAGGAAACACCATATATTTT. Protein: CATSPIKGNTIYF.

V is TRBV7-2 and J is TRBJ2-7, with TRBD1 matching 9 bases. V trimming: 5 bases; J trimming: 3 bases; junction bases outside the gene matches: 8. Germline V gives CDR1 SGHTA, CDR2 FQGNSA. This CDR3 has 15 residues. This chain's CDR3 is CASSLPGQGFYEQYF. DNA of the CDR3: TGTGCCAGCAGCCTTCCGGGACAGGGATTCTACGAGCAGTACTTC.

This chain joins TRBV12-5 and TRBJ1-5; D call uncertain. Germline loops: CDR1 LGHNT, CDR2 FRNRAP. Trimming shortened V by 3 bases and J by 0 bases, and 9 bases separated the two germline ends. This CDR3 is built from 15 residues. CDR3 in DNA: TGTGCTAGTGGTTTATTGTCTTATAGCAATCAGCCCCAGCATTTT. The encoded protein is CASGLLSYSNQPQHF.

V and J are TRBV6-5 and TRBJ2-1; 8 nucleotides line up with TRBD2. CDR3 size: 14 residues. CDR1 is MNHEY, CDR2 SVGAGI, per germline. V shed 2 bases, J shed 8 bases, and the junction held 5 bases outside the gene matches. In DNA form, the CDR3 reads TGTGCCAGCAGTTACCGGGGGGGCCAAGATGAGCAGTTCTTC. The encoded protein is CASSYRGGQDEQFF.

A few counts support this clone. This sequence joins TRBV5-1 and TRBJ1-2; the D gene is possibly TRBD1 (5 bases). V lost 3 bases and J 7 bases, leaving 22 bases between the germline ends. CDR1 is SGHRS and CDR2 is YFSETQ in the germline V gene. The CDR3 runs to 16 residues. The CDR3 region is CASSSPGGAPESGYTF. The CDR3, as DNA: TGCGCCAGCAGCTCGCCGGGAGGGGCCCCGGAGAGTGGCTACACCTTC.

This chain joins TRBV21-1 and TRBJ1-5. TRBV21-1 is noted as a pseudogene. The CDR3 consists of 13 residues. Here the CDR3 DNA reads TGTGTCACCAGGGGGGGTAGCAATCAGCCCCAGCATTTT. Translated: CVTRGGSNQPQHF.

J is TRBJ1-4 and V is TRBV5-1; 11 bases are shared with TRBD1. Trimming cost V 0 bases and J 8 bases; bases outside gene matches: 6. Germline V gene data show CDR1 as SGHRS and CDR2 as YFSETQ. CDR3 length equals 16 residues. The CDR3 loop is CASSLVRTGGQEKLFF. The DNA of the CDR3 is TGCGCCAGCAGCTTGGTCAGGACAGGGGGCCAAGAAAAACTGTTTTTT. Based on the CDR3 plus reference TRBV5-1 and TRBJ1-4, the full variable domain is KAGVTQTPRYLIKTRGQQVTLSCSPISGHRSVSWYQQTPGQGLQFLFEYFSETQRNKGNFPGRFSGRQFSNSRSEMNVSTLELGDSALYLCASSLVRTGGQEKLFFGSGTQLSVL.

The J gene is TRBJ1-1, the V gene TRBV6-5, with D possibly matching TRBD1 (5 bases). The length of the CDR3 is 13 residues. V shed 8 bases and J shed 0 bases, with 10 bases lying between them. Germline assignment: CDR1 MNHEY and CDR2 SVGAGI. The DNA of the CDR3 is TGTGCCAGCCACGACAGTCTGAACACTGAAGCTTTCTTT. This translates into CASHDSLNTEAFF.